This T cell receptor (beta chain) was obtained from a study of control samples from healthy donors and cancer patients. Method: immunoSEQ multiplex PCR; TCRdb's copy keeps in-frame clones and lacks some. Among 120,000 or so clones listed, around nine tenths were seen once. The CDR3 has 15 amino acids. CDR1 KGHSH and CDR2 LQKENI come from the germline V gene. V was clipped by 3 bases and J by 3 bases, with 14 bases between them. The chain has TRBV18 and TRBJ1-1, with unresolved D. This receptor was obtained from a man aged 25-45 years in good health. The specimen was blood. This CDR3 is CASSPSLLTDTEAFF. The CDR3 nucleotides are TGTGCCAGCTCACCCTCGCTCTTGACGGACACTGAAGCTTTCTTT.